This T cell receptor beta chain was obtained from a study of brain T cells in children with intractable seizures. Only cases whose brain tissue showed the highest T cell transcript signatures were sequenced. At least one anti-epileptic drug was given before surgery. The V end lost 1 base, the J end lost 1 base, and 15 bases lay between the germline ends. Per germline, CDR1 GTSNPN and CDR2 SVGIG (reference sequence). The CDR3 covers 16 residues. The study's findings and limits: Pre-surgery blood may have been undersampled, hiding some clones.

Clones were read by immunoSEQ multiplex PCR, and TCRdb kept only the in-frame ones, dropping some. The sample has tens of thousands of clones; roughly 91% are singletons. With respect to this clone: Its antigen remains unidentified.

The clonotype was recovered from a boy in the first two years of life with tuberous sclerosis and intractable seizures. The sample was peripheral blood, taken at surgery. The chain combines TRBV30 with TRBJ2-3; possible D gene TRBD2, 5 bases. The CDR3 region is CAWSADKEVGTDTQYF. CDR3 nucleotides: TGTGCCTGGAGTGCCGACAAGGAGGTAGGCACAGATACGCAGTATTTT.